Below are 29 T cell receptor beta chains sequenced from a single sample in a study of cytomegalovirus exposure and HLA in healthy donors. Sequencing was performed with immunoSEQ multiplex PCR; in TCRdb, only in-frame clones are kept and a portion is missing. The sample records fewer than 200,000 clones, 75% to 95% being singletons. The material sequenced was PBMCs. These TCRs come from a woman under 30 in good health and CMV-seropositive.

The chain carries TRBV5-4 and TRBJ1-1; possibly TRBD1 for D (5 bases). In germline, CDR1 is SGHNT, CDR2 YYREEE (reference sequence). V shed 3 bases and J shed 1 base, with 10 bases lying between them. This CDR3 is 14 amino acids long. CDR3 bases: TGTGCCAGCAGCTCGAAGACAGAGAACACTGAAGCTTTCTTT. Its translation is CASSSKTENTEAFF.

The chain is built from TRBV7-9 and TRBJ2-1; D possibly corresponds to TRBD2 (5 bases). The CDR3 has 14 residues. Germline-derived CDR1 and CDR2 are SEHNR and FQNEAQ (reference sequence). V shed 1 base and J shed 8 bases, with 12 bases lying between them. The chain's CDR3 is CASSLVLVPYEQFF. CDR3 DNA sequence: TGTGCCAGCAGCTTAGTACTAGTACCCTATGAGCAGTTCTTC.

This clone was observed a single time. The chain couples TRBV28 to TRBJ1-1, with 7 bases identical to TRBD1. With 7 bases clipped from V and 3 bases from J, the junction kept 8 bases outside the gene matches. This CDR3 is 14 amino acids long. Germline CDR1 reads MDHEN; CDR2 reads SYDVKM. CDR3 bases: TGTGCCAGCACTCTGGACAGGTATTACACTGAAGCTTTCTTT. Protein sequence: CASTLDRYYTEAFF.

The chain recombines TRBV7-9 with TRBJ2-7; D remains ambiguous. V lost 4 bases and J lost 5, with 9 bases in between. Germline V gives CDR1 SEHNR, CDR2 FQNEAQ (reference sequence). The CDR3 is 12 amino acids. The chain's CDR3 is CASSSSSNEQYF. The DNA for the CDR3 is TGTGCCAGCAGCTCGAGTAGCAACGAGCAGTACTTC.

This clone was detected only once. This specimen includes other DNA sequences encoding the same CDR3. The J gene is TRBJ1-6, the V gene TRBV6-1; weak D call: TRBD1 (6 bases). In germline, CDR1 is MNHNS, CDR2 SASEGT. This CDR3 has 13 residues. Trimming shortened V by 6 bases and J by 6 bases, and 9 bases separated the two germline ends. The CDR3 nucleotides are TGTGCCAGCAGGGACAGCCTTAATTCACCCCTCCACTTT. Encoded protein: CASRDSLNSPLHF.

This clone showed up just once. The rearrangement uses TRBV6-5 and TRBJ2-7, with TRBD1 identical over 8 bases. The length of the CDR3 is 15 residues. The J segment lost 4 bases and the V segment lost 7 bases, leaving 12 bases of the junction unmatched. Germline-derived CDR1 and CDR2 are MNHEY and SVGAGI. In DNA, the CDR3 is TGTGCCAGCATTTATACGGGACAGGATTTTTACGAGCAGTACTTC. This codes for CASIYTGQDFYEQYF.

The chain has TRBV28 and TRBJ2-3; D not resolved. V lost 6 bases, J lost 3 bases, and 10 bases lay in between. Germline-derived CDR1 and CDR2 are MDHEN and SYDVKM. The CDR3 runs 13 residues. CDR3 nucleotide sequence: TGTGCCAGCAGCGCCTCAGGAACAGATACGCAGTATTTT. Translation: CASSASGTDTQYF.

A remark on this clone: The sample has other DNA sequences that encode this CDR3 too. V gene TRBV6-1 combines with J gene TRBJ2-7, with D perhaps TRBD1 (5 bases). Germline CDR1 MNHNS, CDR2 SASEGT. Trimming cost V 8 bases and J 3 bases, with 11 bases left between them. This CDR3 is built from 12 residues. The CDR3 region has the DNA TGTGCCAGCCGCAAAGACAGCTACGAGCAGTACTTC. Its translation is CASRKDSYEQYF.

The chain is built from TRBV6-5 and TRBJ2-5; 10 bases are a match to TRBD2. The CDR3 extends over 16 amino acids. The V gene end was trimmed by 0 bases and the J gene end by 2 bases; junction bases not matched to a gene: 3. CDR1 is MNHEY, CDR2 SVGAGI, per germline. The chain's CDR3 is CASSYSPSGGQETQYF. The CDR3 coding sequence is TGTGCCAGCAGTTACTCGCCTAGCGGGGGTCAAGAGACCCAGTACTTC.

The chain has TRBV9 and TRBJ2-3; 8 positions match TRBD2. Losses at the gene ends were 0 bases for V and 4 bases for J; bases not matched to a gene: 1. This CDR3 region has 14 residues. Germline V gene data show CDR1 as SGDLS and CDR2 as YYNGEE. The CDR3 nucleotides are TGTGCCAGCAGCGTAGCGACTAGCGCAGATACGCAGTATTTT. The encoded protein is CASSVATSADTQYF.

This rearrangement joins TRBV18 to TRBJ1-1, with D perhaps TRBD1 (5 bases). The ends were cut back, 0 bases at V and 3 bases at J, with 11 bases in the middle. From germline, CDR1 is KGHSH and CDR2 LQKENI. This CDR3 has 15 amino acids. The CDR3 DNA sequence: TGTGCCAGCTCACCACCGGGGGTAGCGGACACTGAAGCTTTCTTT. Translation gives CASSPPGVADTEAFF. The full variable domain, in which reference TRBV18 and TRBJ1-1 provide the parts outside the CDR3, is NAGVMQNPRHLVRRRGQEARLRCSPMKGHSHVYWYRQLPEEGLKFMVYLQKENIIDESGMPKERFSAEFPKEGPSILRIQQVVRGDSAAYFCASSPPGVADTEAFFGQGTRLTVV.

J is TRBJ1-2 and V is TRBV30; no definite D call. Trimming took off 0 bases at V and 3 bases at J, with 8 bases between the two ends. CDR1 is GTSNPN and CDR2 is SVGIG in the germline V gene (reference sequence). The CDR3 runs 13 residues. CDR3 residues: CAWSVLGDYGYTF. The CDR3 nucleotides are TGTGCCTGGAGTGTACTCGGGGACTATGGCTACACCTTC.

This chain uses TRBV28 with TRBJ2-7; 12 nucleotides match TRBD2. The CDR3 covers 14 residues. The V gene end was trimmed by 5 bases and the J gene end by 4 bases; junction bases not matched to a gene: 3. Germline V lookup: CDR1 MDHEN, CDR2 SYDVKM. The CDR3: CASSPTSGSYEQYF. CDR3 nucleotides: TGTGCCAGCAGTCCGACTAGCGGGAGTTACGAGCAGTACTTC. Combining the CDR3 with reference TRBV28 and TRBJ2-7 gives the whole variable domain DVKVTQSSRYLVKRTGEKVFLECVQDMDHENMFWYRQDPGLGLRLIYFSYDVKMKEKGDIPEGYSVSREKKERFSLILESASTNQTSMYLCASSPTSGSYEQYFGPGTRLTVT.

V and J are TRBV6-1 and TRBJ1-6, with D hard to call. V was shortened by 6 bases and J by 4 bases, with 7 bases between the two germline ends. CDR3 length: 13 amino acids. Looked up from germline, CDR1 is MNHNS and CDR2 is SASEGT. As DNA, the CDR3 is TGTGCCAGCAGGAGGGAATATAATTCACCCCTCCACTTT. It encodes CASRREYNSPLHF.

V and J are TRBV19 and TRBJ1-1; D ambiguous. The CDR3 runs 16 residues. Per germline, CDR1 LNHDA and CDR2 SQIVND (reference sequence). Trimming removed 5 bases at V and 4 bases at J, with 20 bases between. The CDR3 bases are TGTGCCAGTAGTGTCACGGGGAGAACCTCCTCCACTGAAGCTTTCTTT. Protein sequence: CASSVTGRTSSTEAFF.

This sequence joins TRBV28 and TRBJ1-2; TRBD1 is a possible D gene (6 bases). Looked up from germline, CDR1 is MDHEN and CDR2 is SYDVKM. Deletions cut 5 bases from V and 4 bases from J, with 14 bases between. CDR3 size: 14 residues. CDR3 amino acids: CASSRTVNSYGYTF. The CDR3 nucleotides are TGTGCCAGCAGTCGGACAGTCAACAGCTATGGCTACACCTTC.

The chain has TRBV7-8 and TRBJ2-1, with D perhaps TRBD2 (6 bases). Germline V gene sequence: CDR1 SGHVS, CDR2 FQNEAQ. The ends were cut back, 6 bases at V and 9 bases at J, with 12 bases in the middle. The CDR3 length is 12 residues. CDR3: CASRAGSGEQFF. Here the CDR3 DNA reads TGTGCCAGCAGGGCGGGGTCCGGTGAGCAGTTCTTC.

The V call is TRBV6-4, the J call TRBJ2-5; 9 nucleotides match TRBD1. Germline CDR1 is MRHNA and CDR2 is SNTAGT. The CDR3 is 14 amino acids. Losses at the gene ends were 5 bases for V and 5 bases for J; bases not matched to a gene: 6. The CDR3 sequence: CASSTQGAGETQYF. The DNA of the CDR3 is TGTGCCAGCAGTACACAGGGGGCAGGGGAGACCCAGTACTTC.

This rearrangement joins TRBV27 to TRBJ2-1; 8 bases fit TRBD1. The V gene's germline CDR1 is MNHEY and CDR2 SMNVEV (reference sequence). J was trimmed by 4 bases and V by 6 bases; bases with no gene match: 8. The CDR3 contains 15 residues. The CDR3 is CASSPRRGLYNEQFF. The CDR3 DNA reads as TGTGCCAGCAGCCCCCGCAGGGGGCTTTACAATGAGCAGTTCTTC.

The rearrangement uses TRBV6-1 and TRBJ1-2, with a tentative D call TRBD1 (6 bases). Trimming stripped 6 bases from V and 2 bases from J, with 13 bases between. The CDR3 runs 14 residues. Germline assignment: CDR1 MNHNS and CDR2 SASEGT. CDR3 nucleotide sequence: TGTGCCAGCAGACGGACGGGACAAAACTATGGCTACACCTTC. It encodes CASRRTGQNYGYTF.

The rearrangement links TRBV7-8 to TRBJ1-3, with 9 bases that match TRBD1. Germline trimming cut 1 base from V and 2 bases from J; bases unmatched to any gene: 3. The CDR3 contains 16 residues. Germline V gene sequence: CDR1 SGHVS, CDR2 FQNEAQ. CDR3 amino acids: CASSLDRGLPGNTIYF. As DNA, the CDR3 is TGTGCCAGCAGCTTAGACAGGGGGCTACCTGGAAACACCATATATTTT.

V is TRBV5-1 and J is TRBJ2-3; 9 bases agree with TRBD2. V was pared by 0 bases and J by 4 bases, with 6 bases of the junction left unmatched. This CDR3 has 16 residues. From germline, CDR1 is SGHRS and CDR2 YFSETQ. DNA of the CDR3: TGCGCCAGCAGCTTGGCCGCTAGCGGGGCCCCAGATACGCAGTATTTT. As protein: CASSLAASGAPDTQYF.

V and J are TRBV9 and TRBJ2-2; D perhaps matches TRBD2 (5 bases). Trimming stripped 3 bases from V and 0 bases from J, with 12 bases between. This CDR3 is built from 16 residues. Looked up from germline, CDR1 is SGDLS and CDR2 is YYNGEE. CDR3 DNA sequence: TGTGCCAGCAGCGGTCGGGGAATATCGAACACCGGGGAGCTGTTTTTT. Protein sequence: CASSGRGISNTGELFF. Together with reference TRBV9 and TRBJ2-2, the CDR3 gives the full variable domain: DSGVTQTPKHLITATGQRVTLRCSPRSGDLSVYWYQQSLDQGLQFLIQYYNGEERAKGNILERFSAQQFPDLHSELNLSSLELGDSALYFCASSGRGISNTGELFFGEGSRLTVL.

This rearrangement joins TRBV5-6 to TRBJ1-2, with no clear D. V was shortened by 4 bases and J by 8 bases, with 15 bases between the two germline ends. Germline-derived CDR1 and CDR2 are SGHDT and YYEEEE. There are 13 residues in the CDR3. CDR3 sequence reads: CASSPDSGWGYTF. The CDR3 region has the DNA TGTGCCAGCAGCCCGGATAGCGGGTGGGGCTACACCTTC.

The V and J genes are TRBV19 and TRBJ2-7; 9 bases line up with TRBD1. V lost 8 bases to trimming and J lost 1 base; unmatched junction nucleotides: 6. This CDR3 contains 14 residues. In germline, CDR1 is LNHDA, CDR2 SQIVND (reference sequence). This chain's CDR3 is CASGDRVGSYEQYF. Written as DNA, the CDR3 is TGTGCCAGTGGGGACAGGGTGGGATCCTACGAGCAGTACTTC.

This chain links TRBV5-6 with TRBJ2-7, with D maybe TRBD2 (6 bases). V was clipped by 0 bases and J by 3 bases, with 13 bases between them. This CDR3 is built from 15 residues. In germline, CDR1 is SGHDT, CDR2 YYEEEE. The CDR3 nucleotides read TGTGCCAGCAGCTTGGCTTGGAGGGAAAGCTACGAGCAGTACTTC. Translation gives CASSLAWRESYEQYF.

The chain carries TRBV28 and TRBJ1-1; 11 bases map to TRBD1. The CDR3 runs 12 residues. V lost 8 bases and J lost 4; bases outside the gene matches: 0. CDR1 is MDHEN and CDR2 is SYDVKM in the germline V gene. The DNA of the CDR3 is TGTGCCAGCGGGACAGGGGGCACTGAAGCTTTCTTT. Amino acid sequence: CASGTGGTEAFF. Supplemented by reference TRBV28 and TRBJ1-1, the full variable domain reads DVKVTQSSRYLVKRTGEKVFLECVQDMDHENMFWYRQDPGLGLRLIYFSYDVKMKEKGDIPEGYSVSREKKERFSLILESASTNQTSMYLCASGTGGTEAFFGQGTRLTVV.

The rearrangement uses TRBV6-1 and TRBJ1-5, with 8 bases aligning to TRBD1. V shed 4 bases and J 0 bases; nucleotides not matched to a gene: 14. In germline, CDR1 is MNHNS, CDR2 SASEGT. This CDR3 comprises 19 residues. This chain's CDR3 is CASSVEDRDPSYSNQPQHF. Here the CDR3 DNA reads TGTGCCAGCAGTGTCGAGGACAGGGACCCCTCTTATAGCAATCAGCCCCAGCATTTT.

The chain combines TRBV6-5 with TRBJ1-1, with 7 bases that match TRBD1. The CDR3 has 13 amino acids. Unmatched junction bases numbered 5, after V lost 5 bases and J lost 5 bases. From germline, CDR1 is MNHEY and CDR2 SVGAGI. The CDR3 here is CASSDREATEAFF. CDR3 DNA sequence: TGTGCCAGCAGTGACAGGGAGGCAACTGAAGCTTTCTTT.